Included here is one T cell receptor (beta chain) sequence, with context. This sample was taken from a study of cytomegalovirus exposure and HLA in healthy donors. Trimming cost V 5 bases and J 6 bases; bases outside gene matches: 9. Germline CDR1 reads SGHTA; CDR2 reads FQGNSA. The CDR3 totals 16 residues. The PCR ran on 60 Vbeta and 13 Jbeta primers. This table comes from immunoSEQ multiplex PCR, and its TCRdb copy is limited to in-frame clones, with some not included. The data contain some 140,000 clones, roughly three quarters of them seen just once; the ten biggest clones take up about 0.97%. The clonotype was recovered from a man younger than 35 in good health and CMV-seronegative. The sample comprised PBMCs. The chain uses TRBV7-2 and TRBJ2-1, with 11 positions matching TRBD2. The CDR3 nucleotides are TGTGCCAGCAGCACTGGGACTAGCGGTGGCCTCAATGAGCAGTTCTTC. Its translation: CASSTGTSGGLNEQFF.